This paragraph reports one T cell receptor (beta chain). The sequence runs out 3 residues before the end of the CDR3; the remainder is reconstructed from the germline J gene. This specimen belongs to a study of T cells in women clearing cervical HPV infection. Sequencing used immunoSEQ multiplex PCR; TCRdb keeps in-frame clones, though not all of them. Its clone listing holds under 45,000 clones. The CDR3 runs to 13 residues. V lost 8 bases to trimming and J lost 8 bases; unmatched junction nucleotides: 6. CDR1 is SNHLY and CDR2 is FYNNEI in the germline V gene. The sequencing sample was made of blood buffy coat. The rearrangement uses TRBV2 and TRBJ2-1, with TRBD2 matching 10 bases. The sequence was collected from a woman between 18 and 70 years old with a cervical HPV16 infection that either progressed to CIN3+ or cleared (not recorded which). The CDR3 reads CASGLAGVDEQFF. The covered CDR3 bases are TGTGCCAGCGGTCTAGCGGGGGTGGATGAG.